This passage covers 24 T cell receptor beta chains from one sample sequenced in a study of cytomegalovirus exposure and HLA in healthy donors. PCR employed 60 Vbeta and 13 Jbeta primers. Some clones are missing from TCRdb's copy, which holds only in-frame ones; the method was immunoSEQ multiplex PCR. Here the sample spans over 150,000 clones, approximately 80% being singletons. Sequenced sample: PBMCs. The source is a man aged 25 to 40 in good health and CMV-seropositive.

This rearrangement joins TRBV13 to TRBJ2-5, with 7 bases matching TRBD1. The DNA end is a closer match to TRBJ2-7, so the J assignment may be wrong. The CDR3 spans 14 residues. Germline V CDR1 and CDR2: PRHDT, FYEKMQ (reference sequence). CDR3 region: CASSPMGTAYEQYF. The DNA of the CDR3 is TGTGCCAGCAGCCCGATGGGGACAGCCTACGAGCAGTACTTC.

This chain joins TRBV10-3 and TRBJ2-1; 11 bases are shared with TRBD1. CDR1 and CDR2 from the germline V gene are ENHRY and SYGVKD. V gave up 10 bases and J gave up 8 bases; unmatched junction bases: 16. CDR3 length: 16 amino acids. The CDR3: CATGVGPGTGGDEQFF. CDR3 bases: TGTGCCACCGGTGTGGGGCCCGGGACAGGGGGGGATGAGCAGTTCTTC.

The V and J genes are TRBV28 and TRBJ2-1, with D unresolved. The CDR3 sequence is 11 residues long. CDR1 and CDR2 (germline): MDHEN, SYDVKM. Trimming stripped 4 bases from V and 7 bases from J, with 5 bases between. CDR3 nucleotides: TGTGCCAGCAGTTCCCGGAATGAGCAGTTCTTC. Translation: CASSSRNEQFF.

V gene TRBV5-1 combines with J gene TRBJ1-2; no definite D call. The CDR3 spans 14 residues. V lost 5 bases and J lost 5, with 16 bases in between. CDR1 and CDR2 from the germline V gene are SGHRS and YFSETQ. CDR3 bases: TGCGCCAGCAGACCTGAGGTCACGGATTATGGCTACACCTTC. Its protein product is CASRPEVTDYGYTF. The full variable domain, its missing parts supplied by reference TRBV5-1 and TRBJ1-2, is KAGVTQTPRYLIKTRGQQVTLSCSPISGHRSVSWYQQTPGQGLQFLFEYFSETQRNKGNFPGRFSGRQFSNSRSEMNVSTLELGDSALYLCASRPEVTDYGYTFGSGTRLTVV.

This clone was found many times. The rearrangement uses TRBV4-2 and TRBJ1-1; D is ambiguous. The CDR3 sequence is 12 residues long. V gave up 0 bases and J gave up 14 bases, with 13 bases separating them. Germline assignment: CDR1 LGHNA and CDR2 YNFKEQ. CDR3 in amino acids: CASSQEAAGVFF. In DNA, the CDR3 is TGTGCCAGCAGCCAAGAGGCGGCCGGAGTATTCTTT.

The rearrangement uses TRBV7-9 and TRBJ1-4; weak D call: TRBD1 (5 bases). The CDR3 sequence is 16 residues long. The V end was cut by 0 bases, the J end by 5 bases, with 13 bases between. CDR1 and CDR2 (germline): SEHNR, FQNEAQ (reference sequence). In DNA, the CDR3 is TGTGCCAGCAGCTTAGCGCTTGGGGGGACGAATGAAAAACTGTTTTTT. Its protein product is CASSLALGGTNEKLFF.

The chain joins TRBV2 to TRBJ1-5; perhaps TRBD1 as D (5 bases). The germline gives CDR1 SNHLY, CDR2 FYNNEI. The CDR3 covers 12 residues. V gave up 6 bases and J gave up 7 bases, with 10 bases separating them. The CDR3 nucleotides are TGTGCCAGCAGAACTCGGGGGCAGCCCCAGCATTTT. It specifies CASRTRGQPQHF.

The chain links TRBV5-1 to TRBJ1-1, with D tentatively TRBD1 (5 bases). In germline, CDR1 is SGHRS, CDR2 YFSETQ. This CDR3 comprises 16 residues. With 0 bases removed from V and 3 bases from J, the gap between germline ends came to 15 bases. The CDR3 here is CASSLDVGGFDTEAFF. The CDR3 DNA reads TGCGCCAGCAGCTTGGATGTGGGGGGATTCGACACTGAAGCTTTCTTT.

This clone was counted only a few times. V gene TRBV18 combines with J gene TRBJ2-3, with TRBD2 matching over 9 bases. The germline V gene encodes CDR1 KGHSH and CDR2 LQKENI. The CDR3 has 16 residues. Losses at the gene ends were 1 base for V and 4 bases for J; bases not matched to a gene: 6. The CDR3 protein is CASSPRGRGGPDTQYF. In nucleotides, the CDR3 is TGTGCCAGCTCACCACGTGGGCGGGGGGGCCCAGATACGCAGTATTTT.

This clone has a handful of counts. This chain links TRBV6-5 with TRBJ1-4; 10 nucleotides agree with TRBD1. Germline V gene lookup returns CDR1 MNHEY and CDR2 SVGAGI. The V segment lost 0 bases and the J segment 7 bases; nucleotides outside the gene matches: 5. The CDR3 runs to 16 residues. CDR3 DNA sequence: TGTGCCAGCAGTTACTCTTCGAGACAGGGGGCTGAAAAACTGTTTTTT. Residues: CASSYSSRQGAEKLFF.

The gene calls are TRBV5-1 and TRBJ2-7, with 10 bases fitting TRBD1. The CDR3 totals 14 residues. Germline V gene sequence: CDR1 SGHRS, CDR2 YFSETQ. V lost 5 bases, J lost 6 bases, and 8 bases stayed unmatched. CDR3 coding DNA: TGCGCCAGCAGTTTTGGGGGACAGGGGACCGAGCAGTACTTC. This sequence encodes CASSFGGQGTEQYF.

This chain connects TRBV5-4 to TRBJ2-5; 13 nucleotides agree with TRBD2. Trimming cost V 6 bases and J 5 bases; bases outside gene matches: 4. CDR1 is SGHNT, CDR2 YYREEE, per germline (reference sequence). The CDR3 is made up of 14 amino acids. CDR3 DNA: TGTGCCAGCAAACTAGCGGGGGGGCCGGAGACCCAGTACTTC. This encodes CASKLAGGPETQYF.

The count of this clone is one. The rearrangement links TRBV4-1 to TRBJ2-3; no reliable D call. The CDR3 has 16 residues. In germline, CDR1 is MGHRA, CDR2 YSYEKL. V dropped 1 base and J dropped 0 bases, with 11 bases sitting between them. In nucleotides, the CDR3 is TGCGCCAGCAGCCAAGCCAACTACCCAAGCACAGATACGCAGTATTTT. Translated, it gives CASSQANYPSTDTQYF.

The V and J genes are TRBV12-5 and TRBJ2-7; the match to TRBD2 covers 7 bases. The length of the CDR3 is 16 residues. Losses at the gene ends were 0 bases for V and 4 bases for J; bases not matched to a gene: 9. CDR1 and CDR2 (germline): LGHNT, FRNRAP. CDR3 protein: CASGLVLGGVGYEQYF. The CDR3 nucleotides read TGTGCTAGTGGTTTGGTACTGGGGGGGGTGGGATACGAGCAGTACTTC.

The V gene is TRBV6-5, the J gene TRBJ2-3; TRBD1 matches at 10 bases. The germline CDR1 and CDR2 sequences are MNHEY and SVGAGI. This CDR3 is built from 14 residues. The ends lost 6 bases at V and 1 base at J; junction bases unmatched: 1. CDR3 loop: CASSDRGRTDTQYF. As DNA, the CDR3 is TGTGCCAGCAGCGACAGGGGGCGCACAGATACGCAGTATTTT.

This clone was counted only a few times. The genes are TRBV5-1 and TRBJ2-7; D is perhaps TRBD2 (6 bases). Germline values: CDR1 SGHRS, CDR2 YFSETQ. The CDR3 covers 14 residues. Trimming took off 2 bases at V and 4 bases at J, with 13 bases between the two ends. Here the CDR3 DNA reads TGCGCCAGCAGCTTCGATGGAGGGGCTTACGAGCAGTACTTC. This sequence encodes CASSFDGGAYEQYF.

The chain employs TRBV28 and TRBJ2-2; 8 bases agree with TRBD1. After removal of 8 bases from V and 5 bases from J, the junction contained 7 bases not matched to a gene. The CDR3 is made up of 14 amino acids. Per germline, CDR1 MDHEN and CDR2 SYDVKM. CDR3 loop: CASLDRGRTGELFF. The DNA of the CDR3 is TGTGCCAGCCTTGACAGGGGAAGAACCGGGGAGCTGTTTTTT. Together with reference TRBV28 and TRBJ2-2, the CDR3 gives the full variable domain: DVKVTQSSRYLVKRTGEKVFLECVQDMDHENMFWYRQDPGLGLRLIYFSYDVKMKEKGDIPEGYSVSREKKERFSLILESASTNQTSMYLCASLDRGRTGELFFGEGSRLTVL.

The chain has TRBV15 and TRBJ2-5; 8 bases line up with TRBD1. The CDR3 spans 15 residues. Germline-derived CDR1 and CDR2 are LNHNV and YYDKDF (reference sequence). The J segment lost 6 bases and the V segment lost 0 bases, leaving 6 bases of the junction unmatched. CDR3 loop: CATSRDLGQGKTQYF. CDR3 DNA sequence: TGTGCCACCAGCAGAGATCTAGGACAGGGAAAGACCCAGTACTTC.

The sample holds a few counts of this clone. V is TRBV6-1 and J is TRBJ2-1; 11 bases are a match to TRBD2. Germline V CDR1 and CDR2: MNHNS, SASEGT. With 2 bases clipped from V and 8 bases from J, the junction kept 5 bases outside the gene matches. This CDR3 is 15 amino acids long. In DNA, the CDR3 is TGTGCCAGCAGTGAAAGACTAGCGGGAAGGGATGAGCAGTTCTTC. This codes for CASSERLAGRDEQFF.

This chain joins TRBV2 and TRBJ1-1; tentatively, D is TRBD1 (6 bases). This CDR3 is 14 amino acids long. Germline V lookup: CDR1 SNHLY, CDR2 FYNNEI. Trimming left V 8 bases short and J 5 bases short, with 18 bases between. CDR3 DNA sequence: TGTGCCAGCGGAGCTTTAGGGGGAAGGACTGAAGCTTTCTTT. Its translation is CASGALGGRTEAFF. Variable domain in full (rest from reference TRBV2 and TRBJ1-1): EPEVTQTPSHQVTQMGQEVILRCVPISNHLYFYWYRQILGQKVEFLVSFYNNEISEKSEIFDDQFSVERPDGSNFTLKIRSTKLEDSAMYFCASGALGGRTEAFFGQGTRLTVV.

With regard to this clone: A read error may account for a junction end that differs from germline. The chain is built from TRBV11-3 and TRBJ2-5; the match to TRBD2 covers 10 bases. Germline-derived CDR1 and CDR2 are SGHNT and YENEEA. This CDR3 is built from 12 residues. The DNA of the CDR3 is TGTGCCAGCAGCTTTGGAGCGGGGGGGCCGAACTTC. Encoded protein: CASSFGAGGPNF.

The chain combines TRBV11-2 with TRBJ2-5; 8 positions agree with TRBD2. CDR1 and CDR2 (germline): SGHAT, FQNNGV. V dropped 4 bases and J dropped 2; count of bases not matched to a gene: 9. The CDR3 loop spans 16 amino acids. Here the CDR3 reads CASSSRRLAQQETQYF. The CDR3 DNA is TGTGCCAGCAGCTCCCGTCGACTAGCGCAACAAGAGACCCAGTACTTC. Drawing the rest from reference TRBV11-2 and TRBJ2-5, the complete variable domain is EAGVAQSPRYKIIEKRQSVAFWCNPISGHATLYWYQQILGQGPKLLIQFQNNGVVDDSQLPKDRFSAERLKGVDSTLKIQPAKLEDSAVYLCASSSRRLAQQETQYFGPGTRLLVL.

This clone was seen a single time. This chain links TRBV18 with TRBJ1-1; 7 bases map to TRBD1. J lost 7 bases, V lost 4 bases, and 3 bases had no gene match. From germline, CDR1 is KGHSH and CDR2 LQKENI. This CDR3 has 12 amino acids. The CDR3 region has the DNA TGTGCCAGCTCACAACAGGGGAATGAAGCTTTCTTT. This encodes CASSQQGNEAFF.

This clone is a singleton in its sample. CDR3 sequence reads: CASSQGIGPRAEAFF. The CDR3 nucleotides are TGCGCCAGCAGCCAAGGTATAGGTCCGAGGGCGGAAGCTTTCTTT. The genes are TRBV4-1 and TRBJ1-1; no reliable D call. Trimming removed 1 base from V and 8 bases from J, with 17 bases in between. This CDR3 has 15 amino acids. The germline V gene has CDR1 MGHRA and CDR2 YSYEKL.